The 9 T cell receptor beta chains reported below all come from one sample, sequenced in a study of CD8 T cells in Susac syndrome. After extraction with the RNeasy kit, roughly 0.45 to 1 ug of the RNA was reverse transcribed using random hexamers. TCRdb independently ran MiXCR on the immunoSEQ multiplex PCR reads; one entry per CDR3 protein. Seen here are about 300,000 distinct CDR3 sequences, about nine tenths observed once, and the top ten hold 0.18%. The sample consisted of CD8+ T cells from PBMCs. The source of these receptors is a human donor with multiple sclerosis.

This clonotype was observed a single time. The rearrangement uses TRBV10-2 and TRBJ2-7; D may be TRBD2 (6 bases). V lost 3 bases and J lost 5, with 17 bases in between. The CDR3 is 15 amino acids. The germline gives CDR1 WSHSY, CDR2 SAAADI. CDR3 coding DNA: TGCGCCAGCAGTGAATGGGCGGGAAAAGCCCACGAGCAGTACTTC. Encoded protein: CASSEWAGKAHEQYF.

The chain carries TRBV29-1 and TRBJ2-7; maybe TRBD2 (6 bases). V lost 5 bases and J 2 bases, leaving 16 bases between the germline ends. Germline-derived CDR1 and CDR2 are SQVTM and ANQGSEA. CDR3 length: 14 amino acids. The CDR3 coding sequence is TGCAGCGTTTCCACCACTAGCTTACCCTACGAGCAGTACTTC. This encodes CSVSTTSLPYEQYF.

The CDR3 sequence is CSARDVFGGGAPKDEQYF. As DNA, the CDR3 is TGCAGTGCTAGAGATGTCTTCGGGGGAGGAGCCCCCAAGGACGAGCAGTACTTC. The chain links TRBV20-1 to TRBJ2-7, with D possibly TRBD2 on 6 matching bases. The CDR3 has 18 residues. V was trimmed by 0 bases and J by 5 bases, leaving 26 bases between them. Germline-derived CDR1 and CDR2 are DFQATT and SNEGSKA (reference sequence).

This clonotype was found once. This chain joins TRBV29-1 and TRBJ2-7; a weak D match, TRBD1 (6 bases). Germline CDR1 and CDR2: SQVTM and ANQGSEA. The CDR3 loop spans 12 amino acids. The V gene lost 5 bases and the J gene lost 3 bases, with 11 bases spanning the gap. The CDR3 region has the DNA TGCAGCGTTTACGGGACAAACTACGAGCAGTACTTC. Residues: CSVYGTNYEQYF.

V is TRBV6-5 and J is TRBJ1-4; D is ambiguous. CDR1 and CDR2 from the germline V gene are MNHEY and SVGAGI. Trimming took 3 bases from V and 4 from J, leaving 12 bases between them. The CDR3 loop spans 15 amino acids. The CDR3 DNA reads as TGTGCCAGCAGTTATAAGGGCGGGGTTAATGAAAAACTGTTTTTT. Residues: CASSYKGGVNEKLFF.

The chain combines TRBV7-6 with TRBJ2-1; 8 bases agree with TRBD2. This CDR3 contains 19 residues. In germline, CDR1 is SGHVS, CDR2 FNYEAQ. V dropped 5 bases and J dropped 0; count of bases not matched to a gene: 15. The CDR3 coding sequence is TGTGCCAGCAGCCCGAATCCGGGACTAGTAGACCACTCCTACAATGAGCAGTTCTTC. It is translated as CASSPNPGLVDHSYNEQFF.

This rearrangement joins TRBV27 to TRBJ2-6; D is undetermined. The ends were cut back, 3 bases at V and 0 bases at J, with 9 bases in the middle. This CDR3 contains 16 residues. Germline loops: CDR1 MNHEY, CDR2 SMNVEV (reference sequence). CDR3 nucleotide sequence: TGTGCCAGCAGTTTTATACGAAGCTCTGGGGCCAACGTCCTGACTTTC. Protein sequence: CASSFIRSSGANVLTF.

The gene calls are TRBV20-1 and TRBJ2-1, with TRBD2 as a possible D gene (7 bases). V was pared by 6 bases and J by 4 bases, with 19 bases between. The CDR3 loop spans 15 amino acids. The germline CDR1 and CDR2 sequences are DFQATT and SNEGSKA (reference sequence). The CDR3 reads CSAKEAGALYNEQFF. CDR3 nucleotide sequence: TGCAGTGCAAAAGAGGCGGGGGCGCTATACAATGAGCAGTTCTTC.

The V and J genes are TRBV30 and TRBJ2-3; either TRBD1 or TRBD2 may supply D (5 bases each). The CDR3 has 15 amino acids. The V gene's germline CDR1 is GTSNPN and CDR2 SVGIG (reference sequence). The V gene lost 3 bases and the J gene lost 2 bases, with 15 bases spanning the gap. CDR3 in amino acids: CAWRAGRADTDTQYF. CDR3 coding DNA: TGTGCCTGGAGGGCGGGCAGGGCAGACACAGATACGCAGTATTTT. Filled out from reference TRBV30 and TRBJ2-3, the complete variable domain reads SQTIHQWPATLVQPVGSPLSLECTVEGTSNPNLYWYRQAAGRGLQLLFYSVGIGQISSEVPQNLSASRPQDRQFILSSKKLLLSDSGFYLCAWRAGRADTDTQYFGPGTRLTVL.